This TCR beta chain was recorded in a study of T cell repertoires in cytomegalovirus infection. As for the study in general: Recently identified HLA-C-restricted CMV epitopes were among the peptides used. An indication of both CMV infection and matching HLA type came from public TCR beta signatures. Study-level results: HLA-C-restricted CMV-specific TCR beta clonotypes were dominant in the ex vivo response.

Via MiXCR, TCRdb re-called the reads, giving one row per CDR3 protein. The sample yields approximately 730,000 distinct CDR3 sequences, roughly a third seen once. This clonotype was detected many times. Its antigen is not identified. The V gene lost 2 bases and the J gene lost 7 bases, with 9 bases spanning the gap. CDR1 and CDR2 (germline): SGHTA, FQGNSA. The CDR3 length is 13 residues. The V gene is TRBV7-2, the J gene TRBJ2-1, with D possibly called TRBD1 or TRBD2 (6 bases each). The source is a human donor in good health (CMV status not recorded). Some clones in this sample may be carry-over from other donors' samples. The sample consisted of cultured PBMCs, taken from culture after CMV antigen stimulation. CDR3 nucleotides: TGTGCCAGCAGCTTATCGGGGGCGAATGAGCAGTTCTTC. Translating it yields CASSLSGANEQFF.